The sample holds a few counts of the clone carrying this T cell receptor (beta chain). The CDR3 extends over 16 amino acids. Germline CDR1 and CDR2: SEHNR and FQNEAQ (reference sequence). V was shortened by 5 bases and J by 0 bases, with 16 bases between the two germline ends. The library targeted TCRbeta and was prepared with unique molecular identifiers. A single record per CDR3 protein comes from TCRdb applying MiXCR to the PCR reads. The data show hundreds of thousands of distinct CDR3 sequences, 10% to 15% seen once. These data originate in a study of T-cell reconstitution after alpha-beta-depleted transplantation in children.

Material: PBMCs, mostly from graft donor cells, obtained 360 days after TCRalphabeta/CD19-depleted stem cell transplant. The genes are TRBV7-9 and TRBJ1-1; D uncertain. The sequence was obtained from a male patient between 10 and 17 years old who had a stem cell transplant for acute myeloid leukemia, so the T cells may come from the graft donor. The CDR3 region is CASSPPTGRLNTEAFF. DNA of the CDR3: TGTGCCAGCAGCCCCCCAACCGGGCGGTTGAACACTGAAGCTTTCTTT.